The sample holds one count of the clone carrying this TCR beta chain. The data are from a study of T cells after somatic rescue of genetic block. This CDR3 is built from 15 residues. V shed 0 bases and J 6 bases; nucleotides not matched to a gene: 3. Germline V lookup: CDR1 SGHTA, CDR2 FQGNSA. Produced via immunoSEQ multiplex PCR; TCRdb's table is partial and in-frame only. This table holds approximately 71,000 clones, 85% to 95% found once. The sample consisted of peripheral blood mononuclear cells (PBMCs). This chain joins TRBV7-2 and TRBJ2-3; 10 bases fit TRBD2. This TCR was recovered from a man between 35 and 55 years old. CDR3 amino acids: CASSLALAGADTQYF. DNA for the CDR3: TGTGCCAGCAGCTTAGCTCTAGCGGGAGCGGATACGCAGTATTTT. Full variable domain (rest looked up from reference TRBV7-2 and TRBJ2-3): GAGVSQSPSNKVTEKGKDVELRCDPISGHTALYWYRQSLGQGLEFLIYFQGNSAPDKSGLPSDRFSAERTGGSVSTLTIQRTQQEDSAVYLCASSLALAGADTQYFGPGTRLTVL.